Below, 12 T cell receptor beta chains from the same sample are listed, as sequenced in a study of CD8+CD57+ T cells in acquired aplastic anemia. Researchers used genomic DNA as the template to profile TCR beta VDJ and CDR3. TCRdb re-derived calls from the reads in MiXCR, one entry per CDR3 protein. The sample has roughly 160,000 distinct CDR3 sequences; about two thirds are singletons. All sequencing subjects had displayed CD8+CD57+ cell expansion on flow cytometry. The sequencing sample was made of sorted CD4+, CD8+, or CD8+CD57+ T cells (not recorded which) from PBMCs. The receptors here all came from a human donor with aplastic anemia.

This sequence joins TRBV9 and TRBJ2-2, with D possibly being TRBD1 (6 bases). Germline CDR1 is SGDLS and CDR2 is YYNGEE. The CDR3 has 13 amino acids. Trimming cost V 4 bases and J 6 bases, with 10 bases left between them. As DNA, the CDR3 is TGTGCCAGCAGCAGAAACAGGGCCGGGGAGCTGTTTTTT. Its protein product is CASSRNRAGELFF.

V is TRBV7-8 and J is TRBJ2-3; D is unclear. With 5 bases removed from V and 2 bases from J, the gap between germline ends came to 17 bases. This CDR3 is 16 amino acids long. Germline loops: CDR1 SGHVS, CDR2 FQNEAQ. The CDR3 is CASSPYARSITDTQYF. CDR3 coding DNA: TGTGCCAGCAGCCCTTACGCCCGAAGTATCACAGATACGCAGTATTTT.

J is TRBJ1-2 and V is TRBV20-1; unclear D gene. The CDR3 totals 13 residues. Germline V lookup: CDR1 DFQATT, CDR2 SNEGSKA (reference sequence). Trimming stripped 5 bases from V and 3 bases from J, with 13 bases between. As DNA, the CDR3 is TGCAGTGCTTCCCACACTTGGGACTATGGCTACACCTTC. Amino acids: CSASHTWDYGYTF.

The rearrangement uses TRBV7-2 and TRBJ2-7; D gene uncertain. Looked up from germline, CDR1 is SGHTA and CDR2 is FQGNSA. Between the trimmed V and J ends, which lost 9 bases and 3 bases, there was a span of 12 bases. The CDR3 covers 12 residues. This CDR3 is CASSDTIYEQYF. The CDR3 DNA reads as TGTGCCAGTAGTGATACGATCTACGAGCAGTACTTC.

This clonotype was recorded many times. The V call is TRBV9, the J call TRBJ2-3; the match to TRBD2 covers 8 bases. V dropped 0 bases and J dropped 5; count of bases not matched to a gene: 8. The CDR3 sequence is 16 residues long. Germline loops: CDR1 SGDLS, CDR2 YYNGEE. CDR3 sequence (DNA): TGTGCCAGCAGCGTAGCGAACGGGGGGGTACTAGATACGCAGTATTTT. Its translation: CASSVANGGVLDTQYF.

The chain joins TRBV25-1 to TRBJ1-2, with 8 bases lining up with TRBD1. The V and J ends lost 3 bases and 4 bases, in that order; junction bases with no gene match: 10. CDR1 and CDR2 (germline): MGHDK, SYGVNS. The CDR3 is 16 residues long. The CDR3 reads CASSDPGTGNRYGYTF. The CDR3 DNA sequence: TGTGCCAGCAGTGACCCTGGGACAGGAAACCGCTATGGCTACACCTTC.

This chain links TRBV19 with TRBJ2-2, with TRBD1 identical over 11 bases. Germline V CDR1 and CDR2: LNHDA, SQIVND (reference sequence). J lost 4 bases, V lost 6 bases, and 7 bases had no gene match. This CDR3 is built from 16 residues. The CDR3 sequence is CASREDRGRSTGELFF. In nucleotides, the CDR3 is TGTGCCAGTAGAGAGGACAGGGGGCGAAGCACCGGGGAGCTGTTTTTT.

In this sample, this clonotype turned up many times. This chain uses TRBV7-9 with TRBJ1-1; TRBD1 matches at 9 bases. This CDR3 region has 13 residues. V lost 3 bases to trimming and J lost 4 bases; unmatched junction nucleotides: 0. Germline V lookup: CDR1 SEHNR, CDR2 FQNEAQ (reference sequence). The CDR3 here is CASSLTGGTEAFF. For the CDR3, the DNA is TGTGCCAGCAGCTTGACAGGGGGCACTGAAGCTTTCTTT.

This rearrangement joins TRBV15 to TRBJ1-4, with a tentative D call TRBD1 (5 bases). Germline-derived CDR1 and CDR2 are LNHNV and YYDKDF (reference sequence). The CDR3 is 13 amino acids. Trimming took off 4 bases at V and 8 bases at J, with 11 bases between the two ends. The CDR3 coding sequence is TGTGCCACCAGCATTGACAGTTTCGAAAAACTGTTTTTT. Its translation is CATSIDSFEKLFF.

The genes are TRBV20-1 and TRBJ1-3, with D perhaps TRBD1 (5 bases). This CDR3 spans 15 amino acids. V gave up 2 bases and J gave up 0 bases, with 11 bases separating them. Germline loops: CDR1 DFQATT, CDR2 SNEGSKA (reference sequence). The CDR3 loop reads CSARRDGFSGNTIYF. CDR3 DNA: TGCAGTGCTAGAAGGGACGGGTTCTCTGGAAACACCATATATTTT.

The gene calls are TRBV12-3 or TRBV12-4 and TRBJ2-5; D gene unclear. This CDR3 is built from 14 residues. V was shortened by 3 bases and J by 5 bases, with 13 bases between the two germline ends. The DNA for the CDR3 is TGTGCCAGCAGTTTTACATCCGGGTGGGAGACCCAGTACTTC. Translated, it gives CASSFTSGWETQYF.

This chain connects TRBV7-9 to TRBJ2-5, with D hard to call. The CDR3 loop spans 16 amino acids. Germline assignment: CDR1 SEHNR and CDR2 FQNEAQ (reference sequence). Between the trimmed V and J ends, which lost 6 bases and 2 bases, there was a span of 19 bases. The CDR3 loop reads CASRSGRRLDQETQYF. CDR3 DNA sequence: TGTGCCAGCAGATCTGGACGGCGACTGGATCAAGAGACCCAGTACTTC.